This TCR beta chain was recorded in a study of blood T cell repertoires in COVID-19. Study context: Whether acute or convalescent, the COVID-19 samples came from the United States, Italy and Spain. Nucleic acid was either cDNA or gDNA, and it came from T cells, B-cell-depleted T cells, or PBMCs.

Per the original data handling: Amplification of reference gene primers provided the estimated nucleated cell counts. Data came from immunoSEQ multiplex PCR; TCRdb stores just in-frame clones and leaves some out. That table gives V, J and clone size, and the DNA gave D and trimming. The sample carries over 120,000 clones, about four fifths recorded once. Germline-derived CDR1 and CDR2 are MNHEY and SMNVEV (reference sequence). V lost 3 bases and J 5 bases, leaving 10 bases between the germline ends. This CDR3 has 13 amino acids. This clone was seen only a few times. Sequencing was performed on peripheral blood. This chain uses TRBV27 with TRBJ2-5, with D possibly being TRBD1 (5 bases). This TCR was recovered from a woman older than 75 with acute or convalescent COVID-19. The CDR3 coding sequence is TGTGCCAGCAGTTTCTTAGGGGTGGAGACCCAGTACTTC. It codes for CASSFLGVETQYF.